The clone carrying this T cell receptor beta chain was detected only once. Its specificity is not known. The record originates from a study of cytomegalovirus exposure and HLA in healthy donors. Overall study findings and caveats: As a later analysis showed, a missense DCLRE1C variant was linked to trimming of TCR beta V- and J-genes. Common viral pathogens were later found to be apparently linked to several of the most significant clusters.

There are 13 residues in the CDR3. CDR1 is MNHNY, CDR2 SVGAGI, per germline (reference sequence). V trimming: 6 bases; J trimming: 3 bases; junction bases outside the gene matches: 3. The primer mix had 60 Vbeta and 13 Jbeta primers. Clones were read by immunoSEQ multiplex PCR, and TCRdb kept only the in-frame ones, dropping some. Of some 150,000 clones in the sample, about 88% are singletons; the top ten hold roughly 2.4%. The rearrangement joins TRBV6-6 to TRBJ1-2, with 8 bases matching TRBD1. This TCR came from a woman aged 18-29 years in good health and CMV-seronegative. The sequencing sample was made of PBMCs. The DNA of the CDR3 is TGTGCCAGCAGACAGGGGGGTGACTATGGCTACACCTTC. Encoded protein: CASRQGGDYGYTF.